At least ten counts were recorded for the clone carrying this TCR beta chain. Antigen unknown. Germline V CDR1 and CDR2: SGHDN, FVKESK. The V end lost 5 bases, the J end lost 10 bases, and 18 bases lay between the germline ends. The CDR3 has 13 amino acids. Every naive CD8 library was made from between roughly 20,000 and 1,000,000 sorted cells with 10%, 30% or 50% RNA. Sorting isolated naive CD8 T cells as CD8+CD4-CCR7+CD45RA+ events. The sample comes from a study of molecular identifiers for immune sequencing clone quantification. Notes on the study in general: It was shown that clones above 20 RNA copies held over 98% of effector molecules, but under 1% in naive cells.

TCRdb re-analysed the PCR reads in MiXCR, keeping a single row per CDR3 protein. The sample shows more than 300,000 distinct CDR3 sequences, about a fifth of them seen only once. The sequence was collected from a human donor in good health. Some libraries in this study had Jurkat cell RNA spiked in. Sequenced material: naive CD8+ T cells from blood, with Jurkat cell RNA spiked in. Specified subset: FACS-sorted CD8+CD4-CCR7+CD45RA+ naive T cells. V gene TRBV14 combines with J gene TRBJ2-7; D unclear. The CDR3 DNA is TGTGCCAGCAGCACCCGACCACCCACGTTCCAGTACTTC. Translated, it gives CASSTRPPTFQYF.